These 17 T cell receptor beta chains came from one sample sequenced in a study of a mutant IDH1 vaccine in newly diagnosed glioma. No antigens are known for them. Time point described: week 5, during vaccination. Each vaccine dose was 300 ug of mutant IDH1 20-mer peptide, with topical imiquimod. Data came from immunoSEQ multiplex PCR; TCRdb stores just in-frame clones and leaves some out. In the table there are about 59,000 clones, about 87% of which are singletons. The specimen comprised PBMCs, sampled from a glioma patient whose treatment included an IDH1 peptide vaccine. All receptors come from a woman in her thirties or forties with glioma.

The CDR3: CASSVGAVNTEAFF. The CDR3 DNA sequence: TGTGCCAGCAGCGTAGGTGCAGTGAACACTGAAGCTTTCTTT. This chain links TRBV9 with TRBJ1-1; D not certain. V was trimmed by 0 bases and J by 0 bases, leaving 6 bases between them. The CDR3 runs to 14 residues. The germline V gene encodes CDR1 SGDLS and CDR2 YYNGEE.

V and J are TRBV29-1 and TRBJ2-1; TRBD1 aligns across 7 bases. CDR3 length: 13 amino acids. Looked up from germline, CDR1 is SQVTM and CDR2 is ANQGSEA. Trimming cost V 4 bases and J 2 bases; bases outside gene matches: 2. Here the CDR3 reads CSVGQGAYNEQFF. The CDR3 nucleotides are TGCAGCGTTGGCCAGGGGGCCTACAATGAGCAGTTCTTC.

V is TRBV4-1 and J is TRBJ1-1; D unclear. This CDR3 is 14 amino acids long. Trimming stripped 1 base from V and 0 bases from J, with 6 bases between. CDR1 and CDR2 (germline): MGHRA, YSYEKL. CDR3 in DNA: TGCGCCAGCAGCCAAGTCGGGCTGAACACTGAAGCTTTCTTT. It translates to CASSQVGLNTEAFF.

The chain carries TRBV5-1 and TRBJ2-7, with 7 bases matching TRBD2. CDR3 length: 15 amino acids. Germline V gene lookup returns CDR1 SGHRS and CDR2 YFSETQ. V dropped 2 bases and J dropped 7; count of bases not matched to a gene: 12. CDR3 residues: CASSFVAGAPGEQYF. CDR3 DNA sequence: TGCGCCAGCAGCTTTGTGGCGGGAGCCCCTGGGGAGCAGTACTTC.

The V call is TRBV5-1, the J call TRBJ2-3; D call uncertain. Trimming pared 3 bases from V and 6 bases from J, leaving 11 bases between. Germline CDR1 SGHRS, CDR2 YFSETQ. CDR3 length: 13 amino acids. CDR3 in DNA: TGCGCCAGCAGCTCCACGATTTCCGATACGCAGTATTTT. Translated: CASSSTISDTQYF.

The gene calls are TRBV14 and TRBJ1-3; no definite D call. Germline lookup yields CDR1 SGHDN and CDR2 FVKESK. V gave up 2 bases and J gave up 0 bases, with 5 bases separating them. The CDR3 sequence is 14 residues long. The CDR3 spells CASSQLTSGNTIYF. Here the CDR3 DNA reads TGTGCCAGCAGCCAACTAACCTCTGGAAACACCATATATTTT.

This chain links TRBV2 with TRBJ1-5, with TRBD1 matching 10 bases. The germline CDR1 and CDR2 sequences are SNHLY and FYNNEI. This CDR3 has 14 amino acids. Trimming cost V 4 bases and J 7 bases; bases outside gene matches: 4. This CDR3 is CASSGQGARQPQHF. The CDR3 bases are TGTGCCAGCAGTGGACAGGGGGCAAGGCAGCCCCAGCATTTT.

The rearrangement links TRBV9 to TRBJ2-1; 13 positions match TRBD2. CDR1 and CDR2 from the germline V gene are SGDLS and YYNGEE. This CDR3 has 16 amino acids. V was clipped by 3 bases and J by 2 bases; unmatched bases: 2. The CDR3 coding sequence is TGTGCCAGCAGCGAGGGGACTAGCGGGACCTACAATGAGCAGTTCTTC. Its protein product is CASSEGTSGTYNEQFF.

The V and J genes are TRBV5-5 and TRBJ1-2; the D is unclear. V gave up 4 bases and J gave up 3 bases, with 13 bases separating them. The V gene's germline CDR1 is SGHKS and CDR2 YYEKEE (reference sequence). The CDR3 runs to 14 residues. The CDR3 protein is CASSTRAEHYGYTF. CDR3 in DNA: TGTGCCAGCAGCACCCGGGCAGAACACTATGGCTACACCTTC.

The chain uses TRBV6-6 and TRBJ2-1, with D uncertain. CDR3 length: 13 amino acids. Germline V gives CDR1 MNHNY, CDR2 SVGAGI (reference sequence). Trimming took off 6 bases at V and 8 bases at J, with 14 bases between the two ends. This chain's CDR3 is CASSIFQDHEQFF. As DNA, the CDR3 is TGTGCCAGCAGCATATTCCAGGATCATGAGCAGTTCTTC.

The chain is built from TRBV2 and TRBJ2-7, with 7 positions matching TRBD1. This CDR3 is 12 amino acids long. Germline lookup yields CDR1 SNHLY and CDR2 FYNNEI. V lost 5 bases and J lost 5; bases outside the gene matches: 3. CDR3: CASSPDRDEQYF. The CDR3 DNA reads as TGTGCCAGCAGTCCTGACAGGGACGAGCAGTACTTC. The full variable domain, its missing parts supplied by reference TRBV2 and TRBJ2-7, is EPEVTQTPSHQVTQMGQEVILRCVPISNHLYFYWYRQILGQKVEFLVSFYNNEISEKSEIFDDQFSVERPDGSNFTLKIRSTKLEDSAMYFCASSPDRDEQYFGPGTRLTVT.

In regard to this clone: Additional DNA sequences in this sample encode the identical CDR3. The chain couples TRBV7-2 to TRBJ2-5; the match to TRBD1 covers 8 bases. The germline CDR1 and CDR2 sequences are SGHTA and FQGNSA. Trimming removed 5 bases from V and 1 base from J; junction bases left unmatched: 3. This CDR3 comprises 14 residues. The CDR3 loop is CASSQDRVQETQYF. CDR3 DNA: TGTGCCAGCAGCCAGGACAGGGTCCAAGAGACCCAGTACTTC. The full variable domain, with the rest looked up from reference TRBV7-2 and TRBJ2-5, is GAGVSQSPSNKVTEKGKDVELRCDPISGHTALYWYRQSLGQGLEFLIYFQGNSAPDKSGLPSDRFSAERTGGSVSTLTIQRTQQEDSAVYLCASSQDRVQETQYFGPGTRLLVL.

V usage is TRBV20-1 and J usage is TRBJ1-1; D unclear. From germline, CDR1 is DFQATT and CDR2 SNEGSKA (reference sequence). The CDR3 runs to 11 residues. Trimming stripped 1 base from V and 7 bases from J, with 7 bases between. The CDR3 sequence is CSARGVGEAFF. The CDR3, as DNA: TGCAGTGCTAGAGGAGTCGGTGAAGCTTTCTTT.

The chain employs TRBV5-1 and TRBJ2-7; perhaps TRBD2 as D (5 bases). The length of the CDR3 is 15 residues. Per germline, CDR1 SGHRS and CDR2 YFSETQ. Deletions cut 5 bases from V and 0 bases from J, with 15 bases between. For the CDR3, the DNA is TGCGCCAGCAGTTCCGACTACAGAAACTCCTACGAGCAGTACTTC. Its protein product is CASSSDYRNSYEQYF.

DNA for the CDR3: TGTGCCAGTAGTCTTCGCCGGGACAGGTTGATTAACTATGGCTACACCTTC. Translating gives CASSLRRDRLINYGYTF. The chain has TRBV19 and TRBJ1-2, with TRBD1 matching 8 bases. The CDR3 extends over 17 amino acids. Germline-derived CDR1 and CDR2 are LNHDA and SQIVND (reference sequence). J gave up 1 base and V 5 bases, and 12 bases lay outside the gene matches.

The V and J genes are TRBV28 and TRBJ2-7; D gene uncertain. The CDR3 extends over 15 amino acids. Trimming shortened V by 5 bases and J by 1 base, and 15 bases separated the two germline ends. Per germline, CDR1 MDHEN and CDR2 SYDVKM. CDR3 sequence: CASSPPLVQSYEQYF. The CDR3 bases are TGTGCCAGCAGTCCCCCGCTAGTACAATCCTACGAGCAGTACTTC.

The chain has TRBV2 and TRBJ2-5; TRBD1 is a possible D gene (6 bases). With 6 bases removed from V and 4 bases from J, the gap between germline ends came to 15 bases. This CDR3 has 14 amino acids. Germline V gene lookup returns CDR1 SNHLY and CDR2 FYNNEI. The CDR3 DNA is TGTGCCAGCAGCCCAGGGGCGCTAAGAGAGACCCAGTACTTC. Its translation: CASSPGALRETQYF.